This T cell receptor beta chain is from a study of post-analysis software for immune sequencing data. This clonotype was counted many times. Its antigen is unidentified. Points from the study as a whole: Four or five TRBV segments occurring more often in patients than controls included TRBV5-6, TRBV5-1 and TRBV20-1. Normalized Chao1 diversity in multiple sclerosis patients fell significantly below that of controls. Samples made in the same batch grouped tightly together by F measure.

The CDR3 runs 18 residues. Germline V lookup: CDR1 LNHNV, CDR2 YYDKDF (reference sequence). The V gene lost 1 base and the J gene lost 0 bases, with 19 bases spanning the gap. Libraries were made from TCR beta cDNA, and they carried unique molecular identifiers. TCRdb processed the PCR reads anew with MiXCR; each CDR3 protein has one entry. This sample has over 150,000 distinct CDR3 sequences, with over 25% found just once. The origin of this receptor is a girl aged 10 to 17 with multiple sclerosis. The sample taken for sequencing was blood. This chain joins TRBV15 and TRBJ2-7; D may correspond to TRBD1 or TRBD2 (5 bases each). CDR3 DNA sequence: TGTGCCACCAGCAGAGGGGACCTGGGCGGGCTTAACTCCTACGAGCAGTACTTC. Its protein is CATSRGDLGGLNSYEQYF.